These 22 T cell receptor beta chains came from one sample sequenced in a study of blood T cell repertoires in COVID-19. Measured with immunoSEQ multiplex PCR; TCRdb has only the in-frame clones, and not every one. The profile shows about 200,000 clones, approximately 85% of them singletons. Sequences were obtained from peripheral blood. The source of these receptors is an older woman with COVID-19, enrolled during active disease.

J is TRBJ1-2 and V is TRBV4-3, with D hard to call. The CDR3 loop spans 16 amino acids. The V and J ends lost 0 bases and 4 bases respectively, with 15 bases between them. The germline V gene encodes CDR1 LGHNA and CDR2 YSLEER. CDR3 sequence reads: CASSQDLREGIYGYTF. CDR3 bases: TGCGCCAGCAGCCAAGACCTACGGGAGGGTATCTATGGCTACACCTTC.

V and J are TRBV6-2 or TRBV6-3 and TRBJ2-3, with 9 bases aligning to TRBD2. The germline V gene encodes CDR1 MNHEY and CDR2 SVGEGT. The CDR3 length is 16 residues. The V and J ends lost 5 bases and 2 bases, in that order; junction bases with no gene match: 8. CDR3 sequence (DNA): TGTGCCAGCAGTCCGGGACTAGCCATACCCACAGATACGCAGTATTTT. This encodes CASSPGLAIPTDTQYF.

The V call is TRBV5-4, the J call TRBJ1-2; D is undetermined. The CDR3 sequence is 16 residues long. Per the germline V gene, CDR1 is SGHNT and CDR2 is YYREEE (reference sequence). V was clipped by 1 base and J by 4 bases, with 17 bases between them. CDR3 in DNA: TGTGCCAGCAGCTTGATACCCTCAATCCGGTTCTATGGCTACACCTTC. Translating gives CASSLIPSIRFYGYTF.

The rearrangement uses TRBV7-9 and TRBJ1-1, with D tentatively TRBD1 (5 bases). Per germline, CDR1 SEHNR and CDR2 FQNEAQ (reference sequence). V was cut by 2 bases and J by 5 bases, with 12 bases left in between. There are 14 residues in the CDR3. The DNA for the CDR3 is TGTGCCAGCAGCTTACTCAGGGTTGGGACTGAAGCTTTCTTT. It encodes CASSLLRVGTEAFF.

The chain joins TRBV5-1 to TRBJ2-7; 8 nucleotides match TRBD1. The CDR3 has 14 amino acids. Germline V gives CDR1 SGHRS, CDR2 YFSETQ. The J segment lost 2 bases and the V segment lost 4 bases, leaving 5 bases of the junction unmatched. The CDR3 bases are TGCGCCAGCAGCGGGCAGGGGGCCACCTACGAGCAGTACTTC. This gives the protein CASSGQGATYEQYF. Variable domain in full (rest from reference TRBV5-1 and TRBJ2-7): KAGVTQTPRYLIKTRGQQVTLSCSPISGHRSVSWYQQTPGQGLQFLFEYFSETQRNKGNFPGRFSGRQFSNSRSEMNVSTLELGDSALYLCASSGQGATYEQYFGPGTRLTVT.

The rearrangement uses TRBV13 and TRBJ1-4, with D tentatively TRBD1 (5 bases). The CDR3 length is 15 residues. Germline-derived CDR1 and CDR2 are PRHDT and FYEKMQ (reference sequence). Trimming left V 2 bases short and J 6 bases short, with 13 bases between. The CDR3 spells CASSLRRGWDEKLFF. CDR3 sequence (DNA): TGTGCCAGCAGCTTAAGGAGGGGCTGGGATGAAAAACTGTTTTTT.

J is TRBJ2-7 and V is TRBV19; weak D call: TRBD2 (5 bases). V gave up 0 bases and J gave up 7 bases, with 7 bases separating them. The CDR3 spans 12 residues. CDR1 is LNHDA, CDR2 SQIVND, per germline (reference sequence). The CDR3 sequence: CASSIDRREQYF. CDR3 in DNA: TGTGCCAGTAGTATAGACAGGAGGGAGCAGTACTTC.

The chain uses TRBV5-1 and TRBJ1-4, with TRBD1 identical over 8 bases. Looked up from germline, CDR1 is SGHRS and CDR2 is YFSETQ. J was trimmed by 3 bases and V by 5 bases; bases with no gene match: 6. This CDR3 region has 15 residues. As DNA, the CDR3 is TGCGCCAGCAGGTTACAGGGGGAAGCTAATGAAAAACTGTTTTTT. This encodes CASRLQGEANEKLFF.

The chain has TRBV7-2 and TRBJ2-1; perhaps TRBD2 as D (6 bases). The CDR3 contains 16 residues. Germline lookup yields CDR1 SGHTA and CDR2 FQGNSA. Trimming shortened V by 1 base and J by 7 bases, and 17 bases separated the two germline ends. CDR3 region: CASSLGSETRLNEQFF. The CDR3 nucleotides are TGTGCCAGCAGCTTAGGATCTGAGACTAGGCTAAATGAGCAGTTCTTC.

The table lists this clone with a few counts. The CDR3 nucleotides read TGTGCCAGCAGTTACAGGACAGGGGTCAGTAAGAATGAGCAGTTCTTC. This gives the protein CASSYRTGVSKNEQFF. The chain carries TRBV6-5 and TRBJ2-1, with TRBD1 identical over 9 bases. The CDR3 contains 16 residues. Germline lookup yields CDR1 MNHEY and CDR2 SVGAGI. V lost 2 bases, J lost 7 bases, and 9 bases stayed unmatched.

V usage is TRBV5-4 and J usage is TRBJ1-2; D is possibly TRBD1 (5 bases). CDR1 and CDR2 from the germline V gene are SGHNT and YYREEE (reference sequence). Trimming stripped 1 base from V and 2 bases from J, with 9 bases between. The CDR3 loop spans 14 amino acids. The CDR3 coding sequence is TGTGCCAGCAGCTTGCAGGGACTGAACTATGGCTACACCTTC. Translated, it gives CASSLQGLNYGYTF.

The V gene is TRBV25-1, the J gene TRBJ2-7; D remains ambiguous. The CDR3 is 13 residues long. Trimming took 6 bases from V and 1 from J, leaving 10 bases between them. Germline CDR1 reads MGHDK; CDR2 reads SYGVNS. The DNA for the CDR3 is TGTGCCAGCAGACCTGGAGCTTCCTACGAGCAGTACTTC. Its protein product is CASRPGASYEQYF.

The chain has TRBV5-1 and TRBJ2-6, with TRBD2 as a possible D gene (5 bases). The V end was cut by 4 bases, the J end by 0 bases, with 11 bases between. CDR1 SGHRS and CDR2 YFSETQ come from the germline V gene. This CDR3 has 16 amino acids. CDR3 DNA: TGCGCCAGCAGCAGTACCGGGGTCTCTGGGGCCAACGTCCTGACTTTC. Amino acid sequence: CASSSTGVSGANVLTF. The full variable domain, with the rest looked up from reference TRBV5-1 and TRBJ2-6, is KAGVTQTPRYLIKTRGQQVTLSCSPISGHRSVSWYQQTPGQGLQFLFEYFSETQRNKGNFPGRFSGRQFSNSRSEMNVSTLELGDSALYLCASSSTGVSGANVLTFGAGSRLTVL.

This clone was recorded once. This chain joins TRBV4-3 and TRBJ2-1; 8 bases fit TRBD2. CDR3 length: 16 residues. With V trimmed by 0 bases and J by 2 bases, 3 bases remained unmatched. Germline V gives CDR1 LGHNA, CDR2 YSLEER. The chain's CDR3 is CASSQESGRAYNEQFF. CDR3 DNA: TGCGCCAGCAGCCAAGAAAGCGGGAGAGCCTACAATGAGCAGTTCTTC.

The chain employs TRBV2 and TRBJ1-1; no clear D gene. The germline V gene encodes CDR1 SNHLY and CDR2 FYNNEI. Trimming removed 7 bases at V and 0 bases at J, with 12 bases between. There are 14 residues in the CDR3. The CDR3 DNA sequence: TGTGCCAGCAAGATAGCTAACATGAACACTGAAGCTTTCTTT. Translation: CASKIANMNTEAFF. The full variable domain, in which reference TRBV2 and TRBJ1-1 provide the parts outside the CDR3, is EPEVTQTPSHQVTQMGQEVILRCVPISNHLYFYWYRQILGQKVEFLVSFYNNEISEKSEIFDDQFSVERPDGSNFTLKIRSTKLEDSAMYFCASKIANMNTEAFFGQGTRLTVV.

The gene calls are TRBV6-2 or TRBV6-3 and TRBJ1-5, with D hard to call. The CDR3 has 15 amino acids. V dropped 6 bases and J dropped 0 bases, with 12 bases sitting between them. Germline CDR1 is MNHEY and CDR2 is SVGEGT. CDR3 protein: CASSKGRDSNQPQHF. In DNA, the CDR3 is TGTGCCAGCAGCAAAGGGAGAGATAGCAATCAGCCCCAGCATTTT.

V and J are TRBV19 and TRBJ1-5, with D maybe TRBD1 (6 bases). Germline CDR1 reads LNHDA; CDR2 reads SQIVND (reference sequence). The CDR3 length is 15 residues. Trimming left V 7 bases short and J 2 bases short, with 15 bases between. The CDR3 region has the DNA TGTGCCAGTACCAAGAGCGCAGGGGGCAATCAGCCCCAGCATTTT. Translated, it gives CASTKSAGGNQPQHF.

This clone was counted only a few times. For the CDR3, the DNA is TGTGCCAGCAGCCCTACCCGGACAGGGACTAGCGAAATCTCTGGAAACACCATATATTTT. This codes for CASSPTRTGTSEISGNTIYF. The chain recombines TRBV4-2 with TRBJ1-3; 8 bases fit TRBD1. The V segment lost 4 bases and the J segment 0 bases; nucleotides outside the gene matches: 17. CDR1 LGHNA and CDR2 YNFKEQ come from the germline V gene. The CDR3 length is 20 residues.

The chain employs TRBV5-4 and TRBJ1-1; 9 bases align to TRBD1. This CDR3 spans 15 amino acids. The V segment lost 4 bases and the J segment 4 bases; nucleotides outside the gene matches: 8. The V gene's germline CDR1 is SGHNT and CDR2 YYREEE (reference sequence). The CDR3 DNA sequence: TGTGCCAGCAGCCCCCAAACAGGGGGCTTCACTGAAGCTTTCTTT. Translation: CASSPQTGGFTEAFF.

V and J are TRBV29-1 and TRBJ1-1, with 9 bases identical to TRBD1. Germline loops: CDR1 SQVTM, CDR2 ANQGSEA. The CDR3 is made up of 13 amino acids. J lost 4 bases, V lost 8 bases, and 8 bases had no gene match. The DNA of the CDR3 is TGCAGCATCCCGACAGGGGGGAGCACTGAAGCTTTCTTT. This encodes CSIPTGGSTEAFF.

The CDR3 DNA reads as TGTGCCACCAGTGACCCGAATAGCCCCTGGGTGGGCTACACCTTC. This encodes CATSDPNSPWVGYTF. The rearrangement joins TRBV24-1 to TRBJ1-2; D gene ambiguous. Germline V lookup: CDR1 KGHDR, CDR2 SFDVKD. Trimming stripped 4 bases from V and 8 bases from J, with 19 bases between. This CDR3 is built from 15 residues.

The chain recombines TRBV13 with TRBJ2-1, with 10 bases fitting TRBD2. This CDR3 comprises 16 residues. Germline loops: CDR1 PRHDT, CDR2 FYEKMQ (reference sequence). V lost 0 bases to trimming and J lost 8 bases; unmatched junction nucleotides: 7. The chain's CDR3 is CASSLGGLAGVYEQFF. CDR3 sequence (DNA): TGTGCCAGCAGCTTAGGAGGCCTAGCGGGGGTGTATGAGCAGTTCTTC.